Sequencing of this T cell receptor (beta chain) was carried out in a study of T cells in Graves' hyperthyroidism and ophthalmopathy. Findings of the study overall: Ophthalmopathy and stable hyperthyroidism were told apart by a 13 V-J model.

Amplified TCR beta CDR3 regions came from RNA transcripts. HTBI primers were employed in a first-round RT-PCR of the TCR CDR3. TCRdb re-called the multiplex PCR reads through MiXCR, storing one row per CDR3 protein. The data hold about 500,000 distinct CDR3 sequences, with 16% observed a single time. Ophthalmopathy cases scored 3 or more on the Clinical Activity Score and 4 or more on NOSPECS grade, with duration below 3 months. Diagnoses were made from clinical symptoms, serum measures (thyroxine and TRAb), thyroid ultrasound and orbital computed tomography. On this clonotype itself: Its antigen is unknown.

Looked up from germline, CDR1 is MNHNY and CDR2 is SVGAGI (reference sequence). V was clipped by 2 bases and J by 5 bases, with 30 bases between them. The CDR3 has 20 residues. What was sequenced was blood. The TCR comes from a woman aged 30 to 39 with Graves' ophthalmopathy. The V gene is TRBV6-6, the J gene TRBJ2-5; weak D call: TRBD1 (6 bases). The CDR3 nucleotides are TGTGCCAGCAGTTACAAGGGGGTACTAATAAACCTATCAGATTTGGAGACCCAGTACTTC. Amino acid sequence: CASSYKGVLINLSDLETQYF.